This TCR beta chain derives from a study of cytomegalovirus exposure and HLA in healthy donors. Study summary: Sequencing of 150 million to 200 million T cells in an earlier analysis found approximately 120 million unique TCR beta sequences.

Use of 60 Vbeta and 13 Jbeta primers characterized the PCR. The assay was immunoSEQ multiplex PCR, and TCRdb's table has in-frame clones only and misses some. Of under 200,000 clones in the sample, 70% to 80% were seen once. V lost 11 bases to trimming and J lost 4 bases, with 22 bases between them. This CDR3 comprises 15 residues. Germline lookup yields CDR1 SNHLY and CDR2 FYNNEI. The chain couples TRBV2 to TRBJ2-3, with D possibly being TRBD1 (6 bases). The TCR sequence derives from a man aged 60 to 75 in good health and CMV-seronegative. Input material: PBMCs. Here the CDR3 reads CASNPAGDYPDTQYF. The CDR3 region has the DNA TGTGCCTCAAACCCCGCAGGGGATTATCCAGATACGCAGTATTTT.